This is a list of T cell receptor beta chains from one sample in a study of Ad26.COV2.S vaccination and SARS-CoV-2 variants. Method: immunoSEQ multiplex PCR; TCRdb's copy keeps in-frame clones and lacks some. Of some 180,000 clones detected, around nine tenths appear once; the ten largest clones hold about 5.9%. Sequencing used peripheral blood, obtained after recovery from COVID-19. The receptor source for this set is a human donor who had recovered from COVID-19. CDR3s include the opening cysteine and the closing phenylalanine or tryptophan. D genes are given only for firm matches. The listing skips clone size in some rows; elsewhere it reads once, few, many or a size class.

clone_size j_call v_call d_call cdr3_nt cdr3_aa
NA TRBJ1-1 TRBV6-4 NA TGTGCCAGCAGTGACTCGGGACTCCCGGGCCGAGCTTTCTTT CASSDSGLPGRAFF
NA TRBJ1-2 TRBV28 TRBD1 TGTGCCAGCAGGGGGACAGGCGGAATTGGAGGCTACACCTTC CASRGTGGIGGYTF
NA TRBJ2-3 TRBV9 NA TGTGCCAGCAGCGTAAAACAAGGTGATACGCAGTATTTT CASSVKQGDTQYF
NA TRBJ2-1 TRBV9 TRBD1 TGTGCCAGCAGCATCGGGACAGGGTTCAACAATGAGCAGTTCTTC CASSIGTGFNNEQFF
NA TRBJ2-1 TRBV2 TRBD2 TGTGCCAGCAGACTAACTAGCGGGAGGGCTGATGAGCAGTTCTTC CASRLTSGRADEQFF
NA TRBJ2-1 TRBV29-1 NA TGCAGCGTTGGCCCTTTAAGCTACAATGAGCAGTTCTTC CSVGPLSYNEQFF
NA TRBJ2-2 TRBV6-5 NA TGTGCCAGCAGTTATAGGGGGGGGGACACCGGGGAGCTGTTTTTT CASSYRGGDTGELFF
few TRBJ1-6 TRBV9 NA TGTGCCAGCAGCGTAGGGGGGAATACACCCCTCCACTTT CASSVGGNTPLHF
NA TRBJ2-7 TRBV19 NA TGTGCCAGTAGTATAGATCTAGGGCTAGGTGGATCCTACGAGCAGTACTTC CASSIDLGLGGSYEQYF
NA TRBJ2-7 TRBV20-1 NA TGCAGTGCTAGTGTTAGCGGCCGGAGCTCCTACGAGCAGTACTTC CSASVSGRSSYEQYF
NA TRBJ1-4 TRBV10-3 TRBD1 TGTGCCACCCACCAGGGGGAGGCTAATGAAAAACTGTTTTTT CATHQGEANEKLFF
NA TRBJ2-5 TRBV27 NA TGTGCCAGCAGTCCCGGGACACCCACCCCACAAGAGACCCAGTACTTC CASSPGTPTPQETQYF
NA TRBJ2-3 TRBV19 NA TGTGCCAGTCGGGTAGTAGACACAGATACGCAGTATTTT CASRVVDTDTQYF
once TRBJ2-7 TRBV2 TRBD1 TGTGCCAGCAGTGAAGGGGCACAGGGGGTAGGCGAGCAGTACTTC CASSEGAQGVGEQYF
NA TRBJ1-2 TRBV7-9 NA TGTGCCAGCAGAGACGGGGGGCGTGGCTACACCTTC CASRDGGRGYTF
NA TRBJ2-1 TRBV7-9 NA TGTGCCAGCAGCTCTAGTGGGGCAGGCAGGAATGAGCAGTTCTTC CASSSSGAGRNEQFF
NA TRBJ2-4 TRBV9 TRBD1 TGTGCCAGCAGCGTAGAGGGGGCACCCAAAAACATTCAGTACTTC CASSVEGAPKNIQYF
NA TRBJ2-3 TRBV5-8 NA TGTGCCAGCAGCTTGGAAGGACTGGGGGCGGGTACGCAGTATTTT CASSLEGLGAGTQYF
NA TRBJ1-4 TRBV9 NA TGTGCCAGCAGCGTTCTAGGGGGGAGCGTAGGAGAAAAACTGTTTTTT CASSVLGGSVGEKLFF
NA TRBJ2-7 TRBV11-2 TRBD1 TGTGCCAGCAGCCCCGGGACAGGAGTCGACGAGCAGTACTTC CASSPGTGVDEQYF
NA TRBJ2-7 TRBV4-1 TRBD2 TGCGCCAGCAGCCAAGTCGAGCTAGCGGGAACTAATTACGAGCAGTACTTC CASSQVELAGTNYEQYF
NA TRBJ2-2 TRBV5-1 NA TGCGCCAGCACCCAGGACTCCACGGGGAGCGGGGAGCTGTTTTTT CASTQDSTGSGELFF
once TRBJ2-7 TRBV27 NA TGTGCCAGCAGTTTCACAGCGTGGGGAGAGCAGTACTTC CASSFTAWGEQYF
NA TRBJ1-1 TRBV18 TRBD1 TGTGCCAGCTCACCCTCGGGACAGGGTGGGACTGAAGCTTTCTTT CASSPSGQGGTEAFF
NA TRBJ1-2 TRBV5-1 NA TGCGCCAGCAGCTTGGCGGGCGAGGGAGGCTATGGCTACACCTTC CASSLAGEGGYGYTF
NA TRBJ2-1 TRBV5-1 NA TGCGCCAGCAGCCCGAGGACAGATTCTAATGAGCAGTTCTTC CASSPRTDSNEQFF
NA TRBJ1-2 TRBV19 NA TGTGCCAGTAGTATGACCCGGGGTGCCTATGGCTACACCTTC CASSMTRGAYGYTF
NA TRBJ1-2 TRBV27 NA TGTGCCAGCAGTTTGGTAGGGCAGCTCAACGGGAATGGCTACACCTTC CASSLVGQLNGNGYTF
NA TRBJ2-1 TRBV4-2 NA TGTGCCAGCAGCCAATCCCCAGCGCTCTCCTACAATGAGCAGTTCTTC CASSQSPALSYNEQFF
NA TRBJ1-6 TRBV28 NA TGTGCCAGCAGTTCGGACCAATATAATTCACCCCTCCACTTT CASSSDQYNSPLHF
NA TRBJ2-7 TRBV25-1 TRBD1 TGTGCCAGCAGTGAGGACAGGAAGGAGTACGAGCAGTACTTC CASSEDRKEYEQYF
NA TRBJ1-3 TRBV19 NA TGTGCCAGTAAGGGGAACACCATATATTTT CASKGNTIYF
NA TRBJ1-6 TRBV28 NA TGTGCCAGCAGTTTCGGACAGTCTAATTCACCCCTCCACTTT CASSFGQSNSPLHF
NA TRBJ2-7 TRBV9 TRBD2 TGTGCCAGCTACAGAGGACGCGGGAGTTCGGTGTCCTACGAGCAGTACTTC CASYRGRGSSVSYEQYF
NA TRBJ1-6 TRBV19 NA TGTGCCAGTAGTATTCCGGACAGTTATAATTCACCCCTCCACTTT CASSIPDSYNSPLHF
NA TRBJ1-2 TRBV5-6 TRBD1 TGTGCCAGCAGCTTGGGATTACAGGGGATCTATGGCTACACCTTC CASSLGLQGIYGYTF
NA TRBJ2-4 TRBV15 NA TGTGCCACCTTAGGGGTCAAAAACATTCAGTACTTC CATLGVKNIQYF
NA TRBJ1-1 TRBV7-9 NA TGTGCCAGCAGCTTAGATGGGGTGGCGTACACTGAAGCTTTCTTT CASSLDGVAYTEAFF
NA TRBJ2-5 TRBV5-4 TRBD2 TGTGCCAGCAGCTCGAGACTAGCGGGGGGGCACGAGACCCAGTACTTC CASSSRLAGGHETQYF
NA TRBJ2-3 TRBV7-3 TRBD2 TGTGCCAGCAGTCCGTTCGGGGGGGCGGTTACGCAGTATTTT CASSPFGGAVTQYF
once TRBJ2-3 TRBV20-1 NA TGCAGTGCTAGTGTTGGGGTGGGGCGCACAGATACGCAGTATTTT CSASVGVGRTDTQYF
few TRBJ2-1 TRBV10-2 NA TGCGCCAGCGGGGGGCGAGCACCAGGCGGTAATGAGCAGTTCTTC CASGGRAPGGNEQFF
NA TRBJ2-7 TRBV30 TRBD2 TGTGCCTGGGGGAGACTAGCGGGAGAAGGCGAGCAGTACTTC CAWGRLAGEGEQYF
NA TRBJ2-1 TRBV2 TRBD2 TGTGCCAGCAGTGCGGAAAGCGGGAGGGGATATGAGCAGTTCTTC CASSAESGRGYEQFF
NA TRBJ1-2 TRBV6-5 NA TGTGCCAGCAGTTACTCAGGTGGCTATGGCTACACCTTC CASSYSGGYGYTF
few TRBJ1-1 TRBV7-9 NA TGTGCCAGCAGCTTAGCCTTACTTACGGCTGAAGCTTTCTTT CASSLALLTAEAFF
NA TRBJ2-7 TRBV6-5 NA TGTGCCAGCAGCCCCGGTGGGGGTTACGAGCAGTACTTC CASSPGGGYEQYF
NA TRBJ2-2 TRBV27 TRBD2 TGTGCCAGCAGTTGGACGCAACCGGGGGGGTACACCGGGGAGCTGTTTTTT CASSWTQPGGYTGELFF
NA TRBJ1-1 TRBV5-1 NA TGCGCCAGCAGCTTGGCCCAGGGGAACACTGAAGCTTTCTTT CASSLAQGNTEAFF
NA TRBJ2-3 TRBV3-1/TRBV3-2 TRBD2 TGTGCCAGCAGCCAGGGACTAGCGTTGGATACGCAGTATTTT CASSQGLALDTQYF
NA TRBJ2-1 TRBV28 NA TGTGCCAGCAGTTTCGCGGGGCCCTACAATGAGCAGTTCTTC CASSFAGPYNEQFF
NA TRBJ2-7 TRBV29-1 TRBD1 TGCAGCGTTGAACAGAGGACAGGGGGGGCCGAGCAGTACTTC CSVEQRTGGAEQYF
NA TRBJ1-3 TRBV5-6 NA TGTGCCAGCAGCTTCTTGGGGGTCAACTCTGGAAACACCATATATTTT CASSFLGVNSGNTIYF
NA TRBJ2-1 TRBV5-1 NA TGCGCCAGCAGCTTGCCTAGCTTCGATGAGCAGTTCTTC CASSLPSFDEQFF
few TRBJ1-1 TRBV25-1 NA TGTGCCAGCAGTGCCGGAACGAACACTGAAGCTTTCTTT CASSAGTNTEAFF
NA TRBJ1-1 TRBV28 NA TGTGCCAGCAGTAACCCTTGGGGCAGGGCCACTGAAGCTTTCTTT CASSNPWGRATEAFF
NA TRBJ1-5 TRBV18 TRBD1 TGTGCCAGCTCACTTTCAGGGGGGAGTAGTCAGCCCCAGCATTTT CASSLSGGSSQPQHF
NA TRBJ2-7 TRBV15 TRBD2 TGTGCCACCAGCAGAGAACACGGCCGGCTAGCGGGACTCGAGCAGTACTTC CATSREHGRLAGLEQYF
NA TRBJ2-3 TRBV24-1 TRBD1 TGTGCCACCAGTGATCTGACAGGGGACAGCACAGATACGCAGTATTTT CATSDLTGDSTDTQYF